This T cell receptor (beta chain) appears in the sequencing data of a study of CD8 T cells in Susac syndrome. The V and J ends lost 3 bases and 10 bases respectively, with 19 bases between them. This CDR3 comprises 15 residues. Germline loops: CDR1 SGDLS, CDR2 YYNGEE. After extraction with the RNeasy kit, roughly 0.5 to 1 ug of the RNA was reverse transcribed using random hexamers. Via MiXCR, TCRdb re-called the immunoSEQ multiplex PCR reads, giving one row per CDR3 protein. The sample holds roughly 150,000 distinct CDR3 sequences; roughly 96% are singletons and the top ten take around 0.15%. In contrast to the negatively isolated CD8+ and CD4+ T cells, TEMRA cells were FACS-enriched.

The TCR comes from a human donor with multiple sclerosis. V gene TRBV9 combines with J gene TRBJ2-2, with D perhaps assigned TRBD1 or TRBD2 (5 bases each). What was sequenced was CD8+ T cells from PBMCs. The CDR3 DNA follows: TGTGCCAGCAGCGGGTGGGACGGAACACCGCAGGAGCTGTTTTTT. This codes for CASSGWDGTPQELFF. The entire variable domain, with the rest obtained from reference TRBV9 and TRBJ2-2, is as follows: DSGVTQTPKHLITATGQRVTLRCSPRSGDLSVYWYQQSLDQGLQFLIQYYNGEERAKGNILERFSAQQFPDLHSELNLSSLELGDSALYFCASSGWDGTPQELFFGEGSRLTVL.